The 26 T cell receptor beta chains reported below all come from one sample, sequenced in a study of T cell repertoires in cytomegalovirus infection. TCRdb redid the calling of the reads with MiXCR, one entry per CDR3 protein. The sample has approximately 500,000 distinct CDR3 sequences, more than 15% seen once; the top ten hold 20% to 30%. The sample comprised CD8+ T cells from PBMCs. Receptors were obtained from a human donor in good health (CMV status not recorded). Some clones in this sample may be carry-over from other donors' samples.

Worth noting for this clonotype: Sequence at one end of the junction differs from germline and may be a read error. V is TRBV11-2 and J is TRBJ1-3, with 7 nucleotides matching TRBD1. Germline V gene lookup returns CDR1 SGHAT and CDR2 FQNNGV. This CDR3 has 16 amino acids. This chain's CDR3 is CASSYNRGEAGNTIYF. As DNA, the CDR3 is TGTGCTAGCAGCTACAACAGGGGTGAAGCCGGAAACACCATATATTTT.

This clonotype came up a few times. This chain links TRBV2 with TRBJ2-7; the D is unclear. The V end lost 7 bases, the J end lost 1 base, and 8 bases lay between the germline ends. The CDR3 has 12 residues. From germline, CDR1 is SNHLY and CDR2 FYNNEI. CDR3: CASTTLSYEQYF. Written as DNA, the CDR3 is TGTGCCAGCACCACCCTATCCTACGAGCAGTACTTC.

This clonotype has ten or more counts. The genes are TRBV7-9 and TRBJ2-1; possibly TRBD2 for D (5 bases). The CDR3 sequence is 15 residues long. The V gene lost 5 bases and the J gene lost 6 bases, with 17 bases spanning the gap. Germline V lookup: CDR1 SEHNR, CDR2 FQNEAQ (reference sequence). The CDR3 protein is CASSGGDSRFNEQFF. The CDR3 nucleotides are TGTGCCAGCAGCGGAGGCGATTCGCGGTTCAATGAGCAGTTCTTC.

This clonotype was seen only a few times. This CDR3 is CAISARQGPWGGPFKTSSWYF. CDR3 in DNA: TGTGCCATCAGTGCGAGACAGGGGCCGTGGGGGGGCCCCTTTAAGACGAGCAGTTGGTACTTC. V and J are TRBV10-3 and TRBJ2-7, with D possibly matching TRBD1 (8 bases). V shed 4 bases and J shed 12 bases, with 43 bases lying between them. Germline-derived CDR1 and CDR2 are ENHRY and SYGVKD. The CDR3 has 21 residues.

The V gene is TRBV9, the J gene TRBJ2-2, with 10 positions matching TRBD2. Germline CDR1 is SGDLS and CDR2 is YYNGEE. V was pared by 6 bases and J by 4 bases, with 6 bases of the junction left unmatched. The CDR3 covers 15 residues. CDR3 nucleotide sequence: TGTGCCAGCAAGGGAGCGGGAGGGCCCACCGGGGAGCTGTTTTTT. It translates to CASKGAGGPTGELFF.

This clonotype was recorded at least ten times. The chain couples TRBV19 to TRBJ2-1; no definite D call. This CDR3 contains 12 residues. Germline CDR1 reads LNHDA; CDR2 reads SQIVND (reference sequence). Trimming shortened V by 1 base and J by 7 bases, and 5 bases separated the two germline ends. The CDR3 protein is CASSIAVNEQFF. The CDR3 DNA sequence: TGTGCCAGTAGTATAGCCGTAAATGAGCAGTTCTTC.

This clonotype was picked up many times. The chain uses TRBV6-1 and TRBJ2-7; the D is unclear. Germline V gene data show CDR1 as MNHNS and CDR2 as SASEGT. V was pared by 5 bases and J by 2 bases, with 19 bases between. The CDR3 spans 16 residues. Written as DNA, the CDR3 is TGTGCCAGCAGTTTGGGTCCCCTTTGGAGAACCTACGAGCAGTACTTC. Its protein is CASSLGPLWRTYEQYF.

This clonotype was detected only a few times. The V gene is TRBV7-9, the J gene TRBJ2-7; D is perhaps TRBD1 or TRBD2 (5 bases each). The CDR3 consists of 15 residues. The V gene's germline CDR1 is SEHNR and CDR2 FQNEAQ (reference sequence). Trimming left V 5 bases short and J 4 bases short, with 18 bases between. This CDR3 is CASSPGDRKSYEQYF. CDR3 DNA sequence: TGTGCCAGCAGCCCCGGGGACCGTAAGAGTTACGAGCAGTACTTC.

This clonotype was seen at least ten times. V is TRBV7-8 and J is TRBJ2-3; possibly TRBD2 for D (6 bases). The germline V and J ends were trimmed by 3 bases and 11 bases, with 18 bases remaining between them. Germline V gene lookup returns CDR1 SGHVS and CDR2 FQNEAQ. This CDR3 spans 14 amino acids. The CDR3 DNA sequence: TGTGCCAGCAGCTTCGCGGGGCCCAACGACTGGCAGTATTTT. This encodes CASSFAGPNDWQYF. Based on the CDR3 plus reference TRBV7-8 and TRBJ2-3, the full variable domain is GAGVSQSPRYKVAKRGQDVALRCDPISGHVSLFWYQQALGQGPEFLTYFQNEAQLDKSGLPSDRFFAERPEGSVSTLKIQRTQQEDSAVYLCASSFAGPNDWQYFGPGTRLTVL.

Concerning this clonotype itself: Being one base from a much bigger clone, this may be a read error. This chain joins TRBV28 and TRBJ1-1, with a tentative D call TRBD1 (6 bases). Germline loops: CDR1 MDHEN, CDR2 SYDVKM. CDR3 length: 14 residues. CDR3 protein: CASSFTGRGTEASF. The CDR3 DNA reads TGTGCCAGCAGTTTTACAGGGAGGGGGACTGAAGCTTCCTTT.

The CDR3 region is CASSLGRNLKYF. For the CDR3, the DNA is TGTGCCAGCAGCTTGGGCAGGAATCTTAAGTACTTC. The chain has TRBV5-6 and TRBJ2-5; D remains ambiguous. Between the trimmed V and J ends, which lost 0 bases and 12 bases, there was a span of 12 bases. Germline lookup yields CDR1 SGHDT and CDR2 YYEEEE. CDR3 length: 12 amino acids.

The genes are TRBV5-1 and TRBJ2-5, with TRBD1 matching 12 bases. Unmatched junction bases numbered 5, after V lost 0 bases and J lost 5 bases. CDR3 length equals 16 residues. Germline-derived CDR1 and CDR2 are SGHRS and YFSETQ. The DNA for the CDR3 is TGCGCCAGCAGCTTGGGGGACAGGGGGCTTCGGGAGACCCAGTACTTC. This gives the protein CASSLGDRGLRETQYF.

In this sample, this clonotype turned up once. V gene TRBV13 combines with J gene TRBJ2-6; D not resolved. The V gene lost 5 bases and the J gene lost 0 bases, with 14 bases spanning the gap. CDR1 is PRHDT and CDR2 is FYEKMQ in the germline V gene (reference sequence). This CDR3 is built from 17 residues. This CDR3 is CASSAPGRLSGANVLTF. CDR3 nucleotide sequence: TGTGCCAGCAGCGCACCCGGACGGCTCTCTGGGGCCAACGTCCTGACTTTC.

This clonotype was detected many times. The genes are TRBV7-8 and TRBJ1-5; TRBD1 agrees at 10 bases. Germline V CDR1 and CDR2: SGHVS, FQNEAQ. V was pared by 2 bases and J by 2 bases, with 24 bases of the junction left unmatched. CDR3 length: 23 amino acids. CDR3 loop: CASSLRYGQPGTGAARGNQPQHF. CDR3 nucleotide sequence: TGTGCCAGCAGCTTAAGATACGGTCAACCCGGGACAGGGGCCGCGAGGGGCAATCAGCCCCAGCATTTT.

Turning to this clonotype: A much larger clone lies a single base off, so this may be a read error. The V gene is TRBV5-1, the J gene TRBJ1-5, with 10 positions matching TRBD1. The CDR3 loop spans 15 amino acids. From germline, CDR1 is SGHRS and CDR2 YFSETQ. The CDR3 nucleotides read TGCTCCAGCAGCTTGGACGACAGGGGGCATCAGCCCCAGCATTTT. This gives the protein CSSSLDDRGHQPQHF.

The gene calls are TRBV24-1 and TRBJ2-1; 9 bases fit TRBD1. V shed 0 bases, J shed 12 bases, and the junction held 11 bases outside the gene matches. Germline values: CDR1 KGHDR, CDR2 SFDVKD. CDR3 length: 16 residues. The CDR3 is CATSDLGDRVLSGQFF. As DNA, the CDR3 is TGTGCCACCAGTGATTTGGGGGACAGGGTCCTTTCTGGGCAGTTCTTC.

This clonotype turned up a few times. The chain has TRBV5-1 and TRBJ2-7; no reliable D call. Germline lookup yields CDR1 SGHRS and CDR2 YFSETQ. Trimming took 0 bases from V and 4 from J, leaving 11 bases between them. The CDR3 is 14 amino acids. CDR3 amino acids: CASSLGGFRYEQYF. CDR3 coding DNA: TGCGCCAGCAGCTTGGGGGGTTTTCGGTACGAGCAGTACTTC.

The sample holds many counts of this clonotype. J is TRBJ1-3 and V is TRBV19, with D unresolved. Germline V gene sequence: CDR1 LNHDA, CDR2 SQIVND (reference sequence). This CDR3 contains 15 residues. V lost 7 bases and J 0 bases, leaving 13 bases between the germline ends. The CDR3 DNA sequence: TGTGCCAGTATAATCGACCCGAGCTCTGGAAACACCATATATTTT. Its translation: CASIIDPSSGNTIYF. Variable domain in full (rest from reference TRBV19 and TRBJ1-3): DGGITQSPKYLFRKEGQNVTLSCEQNLNHDAMYWYRQDPGQGLRLIYYSQIVNDFQKGDIAEGYSVSREKKESFPLTVTSAQKNPTAFYLCASIIDPSSGNTIYFGEGSWLTVV.

The sample holds a few counts of this clonotype. This chain joins TRBV2 and TRBJ2-1; TRBD2 agrees at 14 bases. Losses at the gene ends were 7 bases for V and 9 bases for J; bases not matched to a gene: 5. Germline lookup yields CDR1 SNHLY and CDR2 FYNNEI. CDR3 size: 14 residues. CDR3 sequence reads: CASKGTSGSGEQFF. The CDR3 DNA reads TGTGCCAGCAAAGGGACTAGCGGGAGTGGTGAGCAGTTCTTC.

This clonotype was recorded many times. The rearrangement joins TRBV7-8 to TRBJ2-7, with 10 bases fitting TRBD1. After removal of 5 bases from V and 5 bases from J, the junction contained 12 bases not matched to a gene. CDR3 length equals 16 residues. The germline V gene encodes CDR1 SGHVS and CDR2 FQNEAQ. As DNA, the CDR3 is TGTGCCAGCAGCATACCGGGACAGGGGCTGCTGGACGAGCAGTACTTC. Protein: CASSIPGQGLLDEQYF.

V gene TRBV5-6 combines with J gene TRBJ2-1; D possibly corresponds to TRBD2 (6 bases). Germline CDR1 and CDR2: SGHDT and YYEEEE. This CDR3 comprises 18 residues. Trimming shortened V by 4 bases and J by 3 bases, and 23 bases separated the two germline ends. The CDR3 bases are TGTGCCAGCAGCCTTAGACTAGAATACGCAATAAACTACAATGAGCAGTTCTTC. Translation gives CASSLRLEYAINYNEQFF.

This clonotype occurred a few times. The V and J genes are TRBV27 and TRBJ2-7; tentatively, D is TRBD2 (5 bases). The germline gives CDR1 MNHEY, CDR2 SMNVEV (reference sequence). Trimming left V 2 bases short and J 5 bases short, with 10 bases between. The CDR3 totals 13 residues. The DNA of the CDR3 is TGTGCCAGCAGTTTAGCCGGGGAAAACGAGCAGTACTTC. Its translation is CASSLAGENEQYF.

This clonotype was counted only a few times. The rearrangement joins TRBV7-9 to TRBJ2-6, with D uncertain. The CDR3 length is 16 residues. The V end was cut by 3 bases, the J end by 0 bases, with 9 bases between. Germline CDR1 and CDR2: SEHNR and FQNEAQ (reference sequence). The chain's CDR3 is CASSFPKYSGANVLTF. The CDR3 DNA sequence: TGTGCCAGCAGCTTTCCGAAGTACTCTGGGGCCAACGTCCTGACTTTC.

In DNA, the CDR3 is TGTGCCAGCAGCCCTTCCCGGACAGGGGGTAATTCACCCCTCCACTTT. Its translation: CASSPSRTGGNSPLHF. The chain is built from TRBV12-3 or TRBV12-4 and TRBJ1-6; 10 bases agree with TRBD1. Trimming cost V 6 bases and J 6 bases; bases outside gene matches: 8. The CDR3 is 16 residues long.

This clonotype was observed at least ten times. The junction departs from the called germline gene at one end, perhaps through a read error. This rearrangement joins TRBV7-6 to TRBJ2-1; 7 bases align to TRBD2. The CDR3 is 11 amino acids. Germline V lookup: CDR1 SGHVS, CDR2 FNYEAQ. In nucleotides, the CDR3 is TGTGCCAGCAGCGCCGGGCGGGAGCCCCAGTTC. This encodes CASSAGREPQF.

The chain links TRBV20-1 to TRBJ2-5; possibly TRBD2 for D (6 bases). The length of the CDR3 is 15 residues. V shed 1 base and J shed 5 bases, with 17 bases lying between them. Looked up from germline, CDR1 is DFQATT and CDR2 is SNEGSKA (reference sequence). The CDR3 reads CSARGWRARRETQYF. CDR3 in DNA: TGCAGTGCTAGAGGGTGGAGGGCGAGGAGGGAGACCCAGTACTTC.